This entry lists 27 T cell receptor beta chains sequenced from one sample in a study of STAT5B mutations in CD4+ large granular lymphocyte leukemia. Using immunoSEQ multiplex PCR, the repertoire was profiled, and TCRdb retains in-frame clones only, with some absent. Found here are more than 30,000 clones, over 60% of them singletons; the top ten hold 7.1%. The sequenced sample was CD4+ T cells from blood buffy coats. All receptors derive from a human donor in good health.

This clone was seen a few times. V and J are TRBV14 and TRBJ2-2; D call uncertain. The germline V gene encodes CDR1 SGHDN and CDR2 FVKESK. This CDR3 is 14 amino acids long. Trimming left V 4 bases short and J 9 bases short, with 15 bases between. CDR3: CASSPQDGLRELFF. DNA of the CDR3: TGTGCCAGCAGCCCCCAAGACGGCCTCAGGGAGCTGTTTTTT.

This chain uses TRBV2 with TRBJ1-6, with 10 bases that match TRBD1. Germline CDR1 is SNHLY and CDR2 is FYNNEI. Trimming at V came to 7 bases and at J to 6 bases, leaving 6 bases not matched to a gene. The CDR3 contains 15 residues. The CDR3 here is CASIQRTGGNSPLHF. In DNA, the CDR3 is TGTGCCAGCATCCAAAGGACAGGGGGTAATTCACCCCTCCACTTT.

The chain uses TRBV5-1 and TRBJ2-5; D unclear. Trimming pared 0 bases from V and 7 bases from J, leaving 16 bases between. The CDR3 runs to 15 residues. Germline V gene data show CDR1 as SGHRS and CDR2 as YFSETQ. CDR3 residues: CASSLAFRAPGTQYF. CDR3 DNA: TGCGCCAGCAGCTTGGCATTTCGTGCGCCAGGGACCCAGTACTTC.

The V call is TRBV29-1, the J call TRBJ1-2, with a tentative D call TRBD1 (5 bases). Germline V gives CDR1 SQVTM, CDR2 ANQGSEA. V was trimmed by 3 bases and J by 1 base, leaving 9 bases between them. The CDR3 totals 13 residues. The CDR3 spells CSVDLGGNYGYTF. The CDR3 nucleotides are TGCAGCGTTGATCTCGGGGGTAACTATGGCTACACCTTC.

The V and J genes are TRBV5-4 and TRBJ1-4; D gene unclear. Germline CDR1 reads SGHNT; CDR2 reads YYREEE (reference sequence). The CDR3 spans 16 residues. Trimming left V 1 base short and J 6 bases short, with 16 bases between. DNA for the CDR3: TGTGCCAGCAGCTTGAGGGTCGGCGGGTTGGATGAAAAACTGTTTTTT. Residues: CASSLRVGGLDEKLFF.

This chain connects TRBV5-1 to TRBJ2-1; maybe TRBD2 (7 bases). CDR1 and CDR2 from the germline V gene are SGHRS and YFSETQ. This CDR3 spans 17 amino acids. V lost 4 bases to trimming and J lost 3 bases, with 20 bases between them. The CDR3 coding sequence is TGCGCCAGCAGCCCTTGGGGAGGGGGGGACGACTACAATGAGCAGTTCTTC. Its translation: CASSPWGGGDDYNEQFF.

The chain is built from TRBV7-2 and TRBJ2-3; tentatively, D is TRBD1 (5 bases). This CDR3 region has 14 residues. Germline CDR1 and CDR2: SGHTA and FQGNSA. V lost 4 bases and J lost 0, with 8 bases in between. The CDR3 here is CASSWTPSTDTQYF. Written as DNA, the CDR3 is TGTGCCAGCAGCTGGACACCTAGCACAGATACGCAGTATTTT.

J is TRBJ2-7 and V is TRBV6-6, with TRBD2 identical over 10 bases. This CDR3 comprises 15 residues. V lost 5 bases, J lost 0 bases, and 4 bases stayed unmatched. The germline V gene encodes CDR1 MNHNY and CDR2 SVGAGI (reference sequence). The CDR3 region has the DNA TGTGCCAGCAGTGATTTAGCGGGGGGCTCCTACGAGCAGTACTTC. This translates into CASSDLAGGSYEQYF.

This clone was counted only a few times. CDR3 amino acids: CASSLEGLAGVRQFF. DNA for the CDR3: TGTGCCAGCAGCTTAGAGGGACTAGCGGGAGTTAGGCAGTTCTTC. The J gene is TRBJ2-1, the V gene TRBV7-9; TRBD2 matches at 14 bases. This CDR3 spans 15 amino acids. V was pared by 1 base and J by 12 bases, with 5 bases of the junction left unmatched. CDR1 is SEHNR and CDR2 is FQNEAQ in the germline V gene (reference sequence).

CDR3 in amino acids: CASSILASGDTQYF. The CDR3, as DNA: TGTGCCAGCAGCATACTAGCCTCGGGGGATACGCAGTATTTT. V usage is TRBV2 and J usage is TRBJ2-3; D might be TRBD2 (6 bases). CDR1 is SNHLY, CDR2 FYNNEI, per germline. Deletions cut 6 bases from V and 6 bases from J, with 16 bases between. This CDR3 has 14 residues.

This clone appeared a single time. V usage is TRBV5-5 and J usage is TRBJ2-7; D gene uncertain. Germline V gene sequence: CDR1 SGHKS, CDR2 YYEKEE (reference sequence). This CDR3 has 15 amino acids. V lost 2 bases and J lost 1, with 13 bases in between. The CDR3 loop reads CASSLMGSSSYEQYF. As DNA, the CDR3 is TGTGCCAGCAGCTTAATGGGAAGTAGTTCCTACGAGCAGTACTTC.

The table lists this clone with a few counts. CDR3 amino acids: CASKLGPITGELFF. As DNA, the CDR3 is TGTGCCAGCAAATTGGGCCCCATCACCGGGGAGCTGTTTTTT. This chain links TRBV7-3 with TRBJ2-2; D gene ambiguous. The length of the CDR3 is 14 residues. The germline V gene encodes CDR1 SGHTA and CDR2 FQGTGA. V lost 7 bases, J lost 4 bases, and 13 bases lay in between. The whole variable domain, remainder taken from reference TRBV7-3 and TRBJ2-2, is GAGVSQTPSNKVTEKGKYVELRCDPISGHTALYWYRQSLGQGPEFLIYFQGTGAADDSGLPNDRFFAVRPEGSVSTLKIQRTERGDSAVYLCASKLGPITGELFFGEGSRLTVL.

This chain uses TRBV18 with TRBJ2-7; 8 bases line up with TRBD2. J lost 7 bases, V lost 2 bases, and 16 bases had no gene match. The CDR3 spans 17 residues. CDR1 KGHSH and CDR2 LQKENI come from the germline V gene. CDR3 in amino acids: CASSPIEVTGGPGEQYF. DNA of the CDR3: TGTGCCAGCTCACCAATTGAGGTAACGGGAGGGCCGGGAGAGCAGTACTTC.

The V and J genes are TRBV5-1 and TRBJ2-1; maybe TRBD2 (6 bases). Germline V gene sequence: CDR1 SGHRS, CDR2 YFSETQ. Trimming took 0 bases from V and 6 from J, leaving 10 bases between them. The CDR3 totals 14 residues. CDR3 bases: TGCGCCAGCAGCTTGGCGACTAGTCCCAATGAGCAGTTCTTC. Its translation: CASSLATSPNEQFF. Full variable domain (missing parts from reference TRBV5-1 and TRBJ2-1): KAGVTQTPRYLIKTRGQQVTLSCSPISGHRSVSWYQQTPGQGLQFLFEYFSETQRNKGNFPGRFSGRQFSNSRSEMNVSTLELGDSALYLCASSLATSPNEQFFGPGTRLTVL.

The CDR3 DNA reads TGTGCCAGCTCACCACCCGGCACCTTCTATGGCTACACCTTC. Its protein product is CASSPPGTFYGYTF. The chain carries TRBV18 and TRBJ1-2; D remains unclear. Trimming removed 0 bases at V and 4 bases at J, with 9 bases between. Germline-derived CDR1 and CDR2 are KGHSH and LQKENI. This CDR3 is built from 14 residues.

This chain links TRBV5-6 with TRBJ2-5; 8 bases are a match to TRBD1. The junction had 14 bases not matched to a gene; V was cut back by 5 bases and J by 5 bases. The CDR3 extends over 16 amino acids. CDR1 is SGHDT and CDR2 is YYEEEE in the germline V gene. This chain's CDR3 is CASSHPGGVLFETQYF. For the CDR3, the DNA is TGTGCCAGCAGTCATCCAGGGGGCGTATTGTTTGAGACCCAGTACTTC.

This chain uses TRBV9 with TRBJ2-7; TRBD2 agrees at 10 bases. The ends lost 0 bases at V and 5 bases at J; junction bases unmatched: 17. This CDR3 spans 19 amino acids. CDR1 and CDR2 from the germline V gene are SGDLS and YYNGEE. CDR3 nucleotide sequence: TGTGCCAGCAGCGTAGGCGAAGGGAGGACTAGCGGCCCCGGTGACGAGCAGTACTTC. Translation gives CASSVGEGRTSGPGDEQYF.

The rearrangement uses TRBV6-1 and TRBJ2-1; D gene unclear. The CDR3 spans 11 residues. V shed 1 base and J shed 11 bases, with 6 bases lying between them. Germline V lookup: CDR1 MNHNS, CDR2 SASEGT. CDR3 bases: TGTGCCAGCAGTGAAGTAGGCAAGCAGTTCTTC. This codes for CASSEVGKQFF.

This clone appeared a single time. The V and J genes are TRBV5-1 and TRBJ2-5; 7 bases match TRBD2. The CDR3 contains 15 residues. J lost 2 bases, V lost 0 bases, and 4 bases had no gene match. The germline V gene has CDR1 SGHRS and CDR2 YFSETQ. In DNA form, the CDR3 reads TGCGCCAGCAGCTTGGGCCTAGCGGTTCAAGAGACCCAGTACTTC. It specifies CASSLGLAVQETQYF.

The chain couples TRBV7-2 to TRBJ1-5; D gene unclear. The V gene's germline CDR1 is SGHTA and CDR2 FQGNSA. V was pared by 1 base and J by 7 bases, with 11 bases between. The CDR3 has 14 amino acids. The CDR3 nucleotides are TGTGCCAGCAGCTTAGTGCAGGTAGCCCAGCCCCAGCATTTT. Its protein product is CASSLVQVAQPQHF.

The chain links TRBV5-1 to TRBJ2-3; D gene ambiguous. V lost 1 base and J 2 bases, leaving 5 bases between the germline ends. The germline CDR1 and CDR2 sequences are SGHRS and YFSETQ. This CDR3 is built from 13 residues. The CDR3 sequence is CASSLYTTDTQYF. CDR3 coding DNA: TGCGCCAGCAGCTTGTATACCACAGATACGCAGTATTTT. The entire variable domain, with the rest obtained from reference TRBV5-1 and TRBJ2-3, is as follows: KAGVTQTPRYLIKTRGQQVTLSCSPISGHRSVSWYQQTPGQGLQFLFEYFSETQRNKGNFPGRFSGRQFSNSRSEMNVSTLELGDSALYLCASSLYTTDTQYFGPGTRLTVL.

This rearrangement joins TRBV7-9 to TRBJ2-2; tentatively, D is TRBD1 (5 bases). V was shortened by 1 base and J by 2 bases, with 11 bases between the two germline ends. There are 16 residues in the CDR3. Germline loops: CDR1 SEHNR, CDR2 FQNEAQ (reference sequence). In DNA, the CDR3 is TGTGCCAGCAGCTTAGACCCAGGGTCCAACACCGGGGAGCTGTTTTTT. The encoded protein is CASSLDPGSNTGELFF.

The chain carries TRBV5-6 and TRBJ2-5; no clear D. Germline V CDR1 and CDR2: SGHDT, YYEEEE. The CDR3 is 14 residues long. The V end lost 0 bases, the J end lost 4 bases, and 10 bases lay between the germline ends. The CDR3: CASSLEPVAETQYF. The CDR3 DNA follows: TGTGCCAGCAGCTTGGAGCCGGTAGCAGAGACCCAGTACTTC.

The rearrangement links TRBV19 to TRBJ1-2; no definite D call. V dropped 5 bases and J dropped 4 bases, with 8 bases sitting between them. This CDR3 is 12 amino acids long. Germline V gene sequence: CDR1 LNHDA, CDR2 SQIVND (reference sequence). In DNA, the CDR3 is TGTGCCAGTAGTCGAAGGGCCTATGGCTACACCTTC. As protein: CASSRRAYGYTF. Full variable domain (missing parts from reference TRBV19 and TRBJ1-2): DGGITQSPKYLFRKEGQNVTLSCEQNLNHDAMYWYRQDPGQGLRLIYYSQIVNDFQKGDIAEGYSVSREKKESFPLTVTSAQKNPTAFYLCASSRRAYGYTFGSGTRLTVV.

The chain couples TRBV2 to TRBJ2-3, with a tentative D call TRBD2 (6 bases). The CDR3 is made up of 16 amino acids. V dropped 9 bases and J dropped 0 bases, with 19 bases sitting between them. Germline CDR1 and CDR2: SNHLY and FYNNEI. CDR3: CARTPFGGGSTDTQYF. The CDR3 region has the DNA TGTGCCAGAACCCCCTTTGGGGGAGGAAGCACAGATACGCAGTATTTT.

The sample holds a few counts of this clone. This chain connects TRBV12-5 to TRBJ2-7; 9 bases are a match to TRBD1. The CDR3 loop spans 16 amino acids. Looked up from germline, CDR1 is LGHNT and CDR2 is FRNRAP. V trimming: 6 bases; J trimming: 2 bases; junction bases outside the gene matches: 11. The CDR3 DNA reads as TGTGCTAGTGGATGGAGCTCCGGGACAGGGACCTACGAGCAGTACTTC. This translates into CASGWSSGTGTYEQYF.

The rearrangement links TRBV5-1 to TRBJ1-1, with D possibly being TRBD1 (5 bases). The CDR3 is 14 amino acids. V lost 4 bases, J lost 1 base, and 11 bases lay in between. Germline-derived CDR1 and CDR2 are SGHRS and YFSETQ. The CDR3 bases are TGCGCCAGCAGCGGACAAGGAGGGAACACTGAAGCTTTCTTT. Translating it yields CASSGQGGNTEAFF.